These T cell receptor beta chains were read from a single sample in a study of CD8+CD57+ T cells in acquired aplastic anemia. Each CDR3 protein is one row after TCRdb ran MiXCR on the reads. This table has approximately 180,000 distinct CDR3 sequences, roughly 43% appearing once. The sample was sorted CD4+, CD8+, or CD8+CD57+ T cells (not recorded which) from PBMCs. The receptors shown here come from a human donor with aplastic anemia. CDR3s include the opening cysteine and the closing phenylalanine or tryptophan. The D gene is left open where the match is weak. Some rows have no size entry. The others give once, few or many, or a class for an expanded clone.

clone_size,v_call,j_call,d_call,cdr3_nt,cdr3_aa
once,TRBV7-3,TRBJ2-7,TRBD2,TGTGCCAGCAGCTTAATGGGGACTAGCCGGGCCTACGAGCAGTACTTC,CASSLMGTSRAYEQYF
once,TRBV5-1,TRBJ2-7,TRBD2,TGCGCCAGCAGCTTGGCCGGGACTAGCGGGACCCACGAGCAGTACTTC,CASSLAGTSGTHEQYF
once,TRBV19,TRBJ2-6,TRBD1,TGTGCCATCCGGGACAGGGACTCTGGGGCCAACGTCCTGACTTTC,CAIRDRDSGANVLTF
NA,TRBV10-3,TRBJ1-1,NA,TGTGCCATCAGTGATACCACCGGGAACACTGAAGCTTTCTTT,CAISDTTGNTEAFF
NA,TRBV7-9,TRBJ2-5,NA,TGTGCCAGCAGCTGGTCAGTCCAAGAGACCCAGTACTTC,CASSWSVQETQYF
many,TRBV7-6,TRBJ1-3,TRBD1,TGTGCCAGCAGCCTCCGGGACAGGGGGCCGAGCTCTGGAAACACCATATATTTT,CASSLRDRGPSSGNTIYF
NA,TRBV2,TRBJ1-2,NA,TGTGCCAGCAATACTAACTATGGCTACACCTTC,CASNTNYGYTF
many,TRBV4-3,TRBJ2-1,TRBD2,TGCGCCAGCAGCCAGCGAATTGGACTAGCGGACAATGAGCAGTTCTTC,CASSQRIGLADNEQFF
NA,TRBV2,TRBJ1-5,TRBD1,TGTGCCAGCAGTACAGGGGCGTTGGGGAATTATCAGCCCCAGCATTTT,CASSTGALGNYQPQHF
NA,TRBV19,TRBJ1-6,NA,TGTGCCAGTAGTATGACACCCCTCCACTTT,CASSMTPLHF
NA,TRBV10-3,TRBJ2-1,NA,TGTGCCTCAGGGACTTTCTACAATGAGCAGTTCTTC,CASGTFYNEQFF
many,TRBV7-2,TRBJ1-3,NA,TGTGCCAGCAGCTGGTCCCGTACTCCTGGAAACACCATATATTTT,CASSWSRTPGNTIYF
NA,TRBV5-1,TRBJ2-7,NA,TGCGCCAGCACCTCAGACACCCATTCCTACGAGCAGTACTTC,CASTSDTHSYEQYF
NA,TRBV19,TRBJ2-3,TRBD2,TGTGCCAGTAGACTAGCGGGGGCGGATACGCAGTATTTT,CASRLAGADTQYF
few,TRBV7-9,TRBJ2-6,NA,TGTGCCAGCGGGTGGGCTGGGGCCAACGTCCTGACTTTC,CASGWAGANVLTF
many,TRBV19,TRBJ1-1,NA,TGTGCCAGTAGTATAGGTTTTACGGGCCCAATTACTGAAGCTTTCTTT,CASSIGFTGPITEAFF
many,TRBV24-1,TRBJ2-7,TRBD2,TGTGCCACCAGTGACCCCACTAGCGGTGCCTACGAGCAGTACTTC,CATSDPTSGAYEQYF
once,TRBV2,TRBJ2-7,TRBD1,TGTGCCAGCAGCGAAGGGACAGGGGTTTACGAGCAGTACTTC,CASSEGTGVYEQYF